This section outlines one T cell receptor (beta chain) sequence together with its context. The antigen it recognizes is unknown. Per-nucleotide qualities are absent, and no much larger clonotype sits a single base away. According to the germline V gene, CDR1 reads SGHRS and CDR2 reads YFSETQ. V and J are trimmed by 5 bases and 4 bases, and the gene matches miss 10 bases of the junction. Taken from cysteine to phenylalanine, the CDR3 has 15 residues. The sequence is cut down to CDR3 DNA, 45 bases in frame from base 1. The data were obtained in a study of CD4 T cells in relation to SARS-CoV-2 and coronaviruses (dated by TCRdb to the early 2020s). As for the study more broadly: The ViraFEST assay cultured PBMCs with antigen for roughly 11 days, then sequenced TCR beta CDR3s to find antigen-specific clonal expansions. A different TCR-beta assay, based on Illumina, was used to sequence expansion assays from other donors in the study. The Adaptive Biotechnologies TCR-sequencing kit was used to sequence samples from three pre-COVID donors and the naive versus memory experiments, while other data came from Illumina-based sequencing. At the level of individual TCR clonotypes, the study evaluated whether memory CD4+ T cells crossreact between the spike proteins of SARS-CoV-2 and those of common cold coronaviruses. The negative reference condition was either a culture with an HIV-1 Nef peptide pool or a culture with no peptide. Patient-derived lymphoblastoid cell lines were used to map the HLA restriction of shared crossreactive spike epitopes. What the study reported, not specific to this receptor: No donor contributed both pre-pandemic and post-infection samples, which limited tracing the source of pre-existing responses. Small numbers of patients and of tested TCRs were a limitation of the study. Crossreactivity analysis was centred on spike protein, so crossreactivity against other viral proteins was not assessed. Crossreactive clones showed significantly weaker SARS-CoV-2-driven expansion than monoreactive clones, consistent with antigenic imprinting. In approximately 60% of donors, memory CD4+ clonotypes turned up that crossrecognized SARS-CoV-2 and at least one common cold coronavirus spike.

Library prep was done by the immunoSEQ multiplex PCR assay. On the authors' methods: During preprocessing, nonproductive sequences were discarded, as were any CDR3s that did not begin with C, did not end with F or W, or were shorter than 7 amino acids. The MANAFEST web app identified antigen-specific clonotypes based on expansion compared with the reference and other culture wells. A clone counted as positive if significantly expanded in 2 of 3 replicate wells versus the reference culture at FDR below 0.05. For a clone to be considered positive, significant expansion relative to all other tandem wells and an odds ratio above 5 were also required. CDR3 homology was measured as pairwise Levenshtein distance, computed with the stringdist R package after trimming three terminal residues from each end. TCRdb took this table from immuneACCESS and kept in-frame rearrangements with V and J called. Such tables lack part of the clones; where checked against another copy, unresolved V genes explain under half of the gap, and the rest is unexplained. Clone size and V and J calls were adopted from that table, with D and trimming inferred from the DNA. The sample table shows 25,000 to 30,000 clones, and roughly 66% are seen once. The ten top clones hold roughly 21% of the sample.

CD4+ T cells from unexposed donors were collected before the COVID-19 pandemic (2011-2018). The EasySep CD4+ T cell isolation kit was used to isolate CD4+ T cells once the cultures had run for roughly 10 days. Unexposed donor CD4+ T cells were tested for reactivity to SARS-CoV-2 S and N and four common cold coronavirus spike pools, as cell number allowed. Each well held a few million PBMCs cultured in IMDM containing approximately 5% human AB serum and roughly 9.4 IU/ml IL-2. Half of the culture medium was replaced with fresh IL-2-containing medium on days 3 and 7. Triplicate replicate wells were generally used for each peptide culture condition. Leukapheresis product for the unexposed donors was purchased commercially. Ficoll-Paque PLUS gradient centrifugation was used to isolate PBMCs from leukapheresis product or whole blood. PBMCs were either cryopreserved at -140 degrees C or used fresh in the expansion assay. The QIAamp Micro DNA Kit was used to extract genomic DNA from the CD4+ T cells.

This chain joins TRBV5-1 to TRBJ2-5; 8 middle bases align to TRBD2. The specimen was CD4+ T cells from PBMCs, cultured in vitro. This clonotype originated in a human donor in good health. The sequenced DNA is TGCGCCAGCAGTGCCAGCGGGGGTTCGCGAGAGACCCAGTACTTC. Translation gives CASSASGGSRETQYF.